This TCR beta chain comes out of a study of blood T cell repertoires in COVID-19. Clones were sequenced by immunoSEQ multiplex PCR, and TCRdb holds only the in-frame ones, with some missing. Altogether around 77,000 clones are present, approximately 83% being singletons, with the ten largest covering approximately 6.9%. Seattle enrolled patients during active infection and tracked them longitudinally. The sequence was collected from a man aged 25 to 40 with COVID-19, enrolled during active disease. Sequencing was performed on peripheral blood.

CDR3: CASSLEGGYEQYF. CDR3 nucleotide sequence: TGTGCCAGCAGTTTAGAAGGAGGGTACGAGCAGTACTTC. The chain uses TRBV12-3 or TRBV12-4 and TRBJ2-7; D is perhaps TRBD2 (6 bases). V was shortened by 1 base and J by 4 bases, with 8 bases between the two germline ends. The CDR3 totals 13 residues.